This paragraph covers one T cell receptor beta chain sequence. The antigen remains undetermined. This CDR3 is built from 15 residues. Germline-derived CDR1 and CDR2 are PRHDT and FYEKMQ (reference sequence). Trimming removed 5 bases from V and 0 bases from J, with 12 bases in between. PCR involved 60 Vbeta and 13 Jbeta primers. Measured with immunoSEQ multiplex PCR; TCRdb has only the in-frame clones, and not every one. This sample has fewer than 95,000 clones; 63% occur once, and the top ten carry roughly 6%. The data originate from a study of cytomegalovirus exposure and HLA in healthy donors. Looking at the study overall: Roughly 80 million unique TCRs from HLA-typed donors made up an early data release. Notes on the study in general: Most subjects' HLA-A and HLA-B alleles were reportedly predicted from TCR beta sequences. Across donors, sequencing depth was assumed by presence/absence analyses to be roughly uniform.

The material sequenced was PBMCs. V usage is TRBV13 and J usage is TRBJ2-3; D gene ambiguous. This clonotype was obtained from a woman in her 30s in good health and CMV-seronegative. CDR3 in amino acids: CASSPSSSSTDTQYF. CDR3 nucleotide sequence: TGTGCCAGCAGCCCCTCGTCCTCTAGCACAGATACGCAGTATTTT.